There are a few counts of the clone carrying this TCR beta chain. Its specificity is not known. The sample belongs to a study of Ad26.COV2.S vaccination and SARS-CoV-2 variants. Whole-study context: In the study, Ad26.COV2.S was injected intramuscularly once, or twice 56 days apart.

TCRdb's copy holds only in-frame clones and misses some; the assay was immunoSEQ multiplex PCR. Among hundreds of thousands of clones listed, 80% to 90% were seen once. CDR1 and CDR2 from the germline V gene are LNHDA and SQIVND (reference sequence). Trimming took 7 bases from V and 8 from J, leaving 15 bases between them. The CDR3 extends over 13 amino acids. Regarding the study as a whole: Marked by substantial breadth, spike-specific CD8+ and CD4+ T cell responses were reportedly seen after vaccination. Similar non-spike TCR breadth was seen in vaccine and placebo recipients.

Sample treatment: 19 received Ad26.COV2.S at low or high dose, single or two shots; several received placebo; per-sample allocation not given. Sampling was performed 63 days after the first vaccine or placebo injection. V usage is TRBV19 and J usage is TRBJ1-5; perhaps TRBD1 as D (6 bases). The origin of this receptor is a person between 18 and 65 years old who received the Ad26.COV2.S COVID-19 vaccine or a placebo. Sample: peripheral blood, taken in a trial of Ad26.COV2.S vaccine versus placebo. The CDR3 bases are TGTGCCAGTAATCAGGGGCGCGGTGAGCCCCAGCATTTT. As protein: CASNQGRGEPQHF.